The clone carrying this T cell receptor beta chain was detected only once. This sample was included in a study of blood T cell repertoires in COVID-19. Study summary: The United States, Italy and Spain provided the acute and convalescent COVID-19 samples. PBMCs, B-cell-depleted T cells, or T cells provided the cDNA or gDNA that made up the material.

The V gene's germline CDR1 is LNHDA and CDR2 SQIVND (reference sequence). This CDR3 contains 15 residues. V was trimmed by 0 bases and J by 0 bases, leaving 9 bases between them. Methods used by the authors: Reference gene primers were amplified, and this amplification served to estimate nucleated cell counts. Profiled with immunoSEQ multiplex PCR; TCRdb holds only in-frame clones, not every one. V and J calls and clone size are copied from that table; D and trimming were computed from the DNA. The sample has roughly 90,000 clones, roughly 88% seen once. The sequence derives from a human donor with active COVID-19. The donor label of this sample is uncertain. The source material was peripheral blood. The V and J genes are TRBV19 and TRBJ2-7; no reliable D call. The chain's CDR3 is CASSIDAVSSYEQYF. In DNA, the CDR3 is TGTGCCAGTAGTATAGATGCGGTATCCTCCTACGAGCAGTACTTC.